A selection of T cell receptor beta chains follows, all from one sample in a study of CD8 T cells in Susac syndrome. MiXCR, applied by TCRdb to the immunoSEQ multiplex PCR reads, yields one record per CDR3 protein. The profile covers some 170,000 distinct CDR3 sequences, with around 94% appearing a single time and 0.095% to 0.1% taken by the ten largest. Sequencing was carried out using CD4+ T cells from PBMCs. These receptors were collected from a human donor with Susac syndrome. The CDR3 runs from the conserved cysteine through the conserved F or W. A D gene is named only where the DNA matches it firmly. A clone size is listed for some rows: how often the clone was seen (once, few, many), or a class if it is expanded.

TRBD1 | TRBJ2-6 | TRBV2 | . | TGTGCCAGCGGCACCGGACAGGGACTGTCTGGGGCCAACGTCCTGACTTTC | CASGTGQGLSGANVLTF
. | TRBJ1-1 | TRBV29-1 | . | TGCAGCGCCGAGACAGGCCAGAACACTGAAGCTTTCTTT | CSAETGQNTEAFF
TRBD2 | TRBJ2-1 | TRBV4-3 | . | TGCGCCAGCAGCCAACTACTAGCGGGAGTCTACAATGAGCAGTTCTTC | CASSQLLAGVYNEQFF
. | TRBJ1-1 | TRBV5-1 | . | TGCGCCAGCAGATTCGGGACCGCGAACGGGGAAGCTTTCTTT | CASRFGTANGEAFF
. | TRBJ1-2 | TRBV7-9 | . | TGTGCCAGCAGCTTAGGAGTCGGGATCGCGGCCGACTATGGCTACACCTTC | CASSLGVGIAADYGYTF
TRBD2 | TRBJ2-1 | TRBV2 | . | TGTGCCAGCAGTAACGCACTAGCGGCCGAGCAGTTCTTC | CASSNALAAEQFF
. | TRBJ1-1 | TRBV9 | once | TGTGCCAGCAGCGCGTACCACGGCGGGAACACTGAAGCTTTCTTT | CASSAYHGGNTEAFF
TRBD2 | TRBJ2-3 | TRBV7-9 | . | TGTGCCAGCAGCTTATGGCGGGGGAGTTCAGATACGCAGTATTTT | CASSLWRGSSDTQYF
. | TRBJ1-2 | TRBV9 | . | TGTGCCAGCAGCGTAGAAACAGGGACTTACGGCTACACCTTC | CASSVETGTYGYTF
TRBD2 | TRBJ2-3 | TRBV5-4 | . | TGTGCCAGCAGCCTACCCGGGGGGGGGCATAAAGGCACAGATACGCAGTATTTT | CASSLPGGGHKGTDTQYF
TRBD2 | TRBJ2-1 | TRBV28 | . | TGTGCCAGCAGTCGACGGACTAGCGTATACAATGAGCAGTTCTTC | CASSRRTSVYNEQFF
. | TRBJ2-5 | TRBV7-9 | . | TGTGCCAGCAGCTTAGTGAGGATGGGGTACCAAGAGACCCAGTACTTC | CASSLVRMGYQETQYF
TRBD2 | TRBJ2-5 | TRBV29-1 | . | TGCAGCGTTGAAGATACTCCTAGCGGGGGACAAGAGACCCAGTACTTC | CSVEDTPSGGQETQYF
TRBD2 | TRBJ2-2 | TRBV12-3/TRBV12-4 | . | TGTGCCACCCTAGCGGATAACACCGGGGAGCTGTTTTTT | CATLADNTGELFF
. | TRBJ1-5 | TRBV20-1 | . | TGCAGTGCTAAACTACCGGGTTATAGCAATCAGCCCCAGCATTTT | CSAKLPGYSNQPQHF
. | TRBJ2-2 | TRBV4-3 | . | TGCGCCAGCAGCCAAGACAGGGCCGGCGGGGAGCTGTTTTTT | CASSQDRAGGELFF
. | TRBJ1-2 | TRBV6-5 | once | TGTGCCAGCAGTACTCTGACAGCGCCCCAGGGCTACACCTTC | CASSTLTAPQGYTF
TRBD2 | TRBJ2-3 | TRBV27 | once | TGTGCCAGCAGTGATACAAGACTAGCGGCCGGCACAGATACGCAGTATTTT | CASSDTRLAAGTDTQYF
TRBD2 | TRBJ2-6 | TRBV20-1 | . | TGCAGTGCTAGTGAGGCGGGGGACGGACCACCCGGGGCCAACGTCCTGACTTTC | CSASEAGDGPPGANVLTF
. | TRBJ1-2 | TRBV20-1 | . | TGCAGTGCTAGCCTCTATGGCTACACCTTC | CSASLYGYTF
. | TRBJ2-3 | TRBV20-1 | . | TGCAGTGCTTTTAGCGGGACAGGGGATACGCAGTATTTT | CSAFSGTGDTQYF
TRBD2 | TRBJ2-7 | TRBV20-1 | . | TGCAGTGCTAGAACGGGGGGGCCGAGAAACGAGCAGTACTTC | CSARTGGPRNEQYF
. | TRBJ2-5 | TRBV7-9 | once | TGTGCCAGCAGCGTCGCAGGGTCGCGCCAAGAGACCCAGTACTTC | CASSVAGSRQETQYF
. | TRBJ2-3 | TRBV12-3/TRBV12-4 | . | TGTGCCAGCAGCCAACCCGGCCAGGGGTTCTCAGATACGCAGTATTTT | CASSQPGQGFSDTQYF
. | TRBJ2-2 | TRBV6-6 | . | TGTGCCAGCAGTTGGGACGGGAACACCGGGGAGCTGTTTTTT | CASSWDGNTGELFF
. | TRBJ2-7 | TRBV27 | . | TGTGCCAGCAGTCCTATCAGAGCCTACTCCTACGAGCAGTACTTC | CASSPIRAYSYEQYF
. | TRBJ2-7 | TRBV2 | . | TGTGCCAGCAGTGCTTACAGGGCCGACGTAGATGAGCAGTACTTC | CASSAYRADVDEQYF
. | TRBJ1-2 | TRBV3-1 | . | TGTGCCAGCAGCCAAGCGGGGAGGGCCTATGGCTACACCTTC | CASSQAGRAYGYTF
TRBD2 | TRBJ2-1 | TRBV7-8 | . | TGTGCCAGCAGCCCCCGTCGGCAGCGGGGAATCTACAATGAGCAGTTCTTC | CASSPRRQRGIYNEQFF
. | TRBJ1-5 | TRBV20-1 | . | TGCAGTGCTAGAGATATCGGGGCCCAGAGGAATCAGCCCCAGCATTTT | CSARDIGAQRNQPQHF
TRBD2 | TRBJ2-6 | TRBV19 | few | TGTGCCAGTAGTATCCTAGCGGGTGTCTCTGGGGCCAACGTCCTGACTTTC | CASSILAGVSGANVLTF
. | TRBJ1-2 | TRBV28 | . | TGTGCCAGCAGTTCAGAAAACTATGGCTACACCTTC | CASSSENYGYTF
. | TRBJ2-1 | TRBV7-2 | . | TGTGCCAGCAGCCTTACGGGACTCGTCAATGAGCAGTTCTTC | CASSLTGLVNEQFF
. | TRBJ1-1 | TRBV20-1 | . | TGCAGTGCTAGCCCCACGGGACGGAACACTGAAGCTTTCTTT | CSASPTGRNTEAFF
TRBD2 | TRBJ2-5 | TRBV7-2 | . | TGTGCCAGCAGCTTAAGCGGGAGGGACCAGTACTTC | CASSLSGRDQYF
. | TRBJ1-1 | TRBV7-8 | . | TGTGCCAGCAGCTTGGTTCGGTTGGTAGCGAACACTGAAGCTTTCTTT | CASSLVRLVANTEAFF
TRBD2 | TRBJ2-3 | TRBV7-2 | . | TGTGCCAGCAGCCCGCGGACTAGCGGCAACACAGATACGCAGTATTTT | CASSPRTSGNTDTQYF
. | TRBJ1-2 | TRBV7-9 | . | TGTGCCAGCAGCTTGATGGGGTCGGACTATGGCTACACCTTC | CASSLMGSDYGYTF
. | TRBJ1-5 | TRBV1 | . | TGCACCAGCAGCCATGTTGTATTGGGGAGCAATCAGCCCCAGCATTTT | CTSSHVVLGSNQPQHF
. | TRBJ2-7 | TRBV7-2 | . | TGTGCCAGCAGCTTATTGCCGGCGAGCTCCTACGAGCAGTACTTC | CASSLLPASSYEQYF
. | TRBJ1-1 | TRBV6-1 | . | TGTGCCAGCAGTCCCTCCAGGCCCACAGGAGGCACTGAAGCTTTCTTT | CASSPSRPTGGTEAFF
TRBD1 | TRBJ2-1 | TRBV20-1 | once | TGCAGTGCCAACTTGGGACAGGCTTCCTACAATGAGCAGTTCTTC | CSANLGQASYNEQFF
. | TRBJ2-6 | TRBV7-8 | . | TGTGCCAGCAGCTTATCCCAGGGGTACTCTGGGGCCAACGTCCTGACTTTC | CASSLSQGYSGANVLTF
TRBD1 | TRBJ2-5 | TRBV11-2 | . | TGTGCCAGCACCTCCTTAAAACAGGGGGTTCGGGAGACCCAGTACTTC | CASTSLKQGVRETQYF
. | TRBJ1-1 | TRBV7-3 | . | TGTGCCAGCAGCTTCGACAAGAACACTGAAGCTTTCTTT | CASSFDKNTEAFF
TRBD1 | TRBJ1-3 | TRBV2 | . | TGTGCCAGCAGACAGACAGGGGGCTCCCTAAGGAACACCATATATTTT | CASRQTGGSLRNTIYF
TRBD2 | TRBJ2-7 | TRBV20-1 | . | TGCAGTGCTAGCCAACCGGGACTAGGCTTCAGGGGCTCCTACGAGCAGTACTTC | CSASQPGLGFRGSYEQYF
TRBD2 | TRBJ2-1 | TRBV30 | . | TGTGCCTCCACTCGGGGGGGTACCTACAATGAGCAGTTCTTC | CASTRGGTYNEQFF
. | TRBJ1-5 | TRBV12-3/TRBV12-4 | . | TGTGCCAGCACCTCGACAGCAAGGCAGCCCCAGCATTTT | CASTSTARQPQHF
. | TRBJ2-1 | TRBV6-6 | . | TGTGCCAGCAGTTACAGGCAGATCCCTCACAATGAGCAGTTCTTC | CASSYRQIPHNEQFF
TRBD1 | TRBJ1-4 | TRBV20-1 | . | TGCAGTGCTAGGGGACAGGGCTCCGCCAAACTGTTTTTT | CSARGQGSAKLFF
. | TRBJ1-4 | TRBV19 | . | TGTGCCAGTAAGGGGGGGACTGAAAAACTGTTTTTT | CASKGGTEKLFF